The subject of this entry is one T cell receptor (beta chain). Its antigen is unidentified. The protocol was immunoSEQ multiplex PCR, while the TCRdb copy is restricted to in-frame clones and leaves out a portion. The table lists 35,000 to 45,000 clones, under 90% of them singletons. V lost 3 bases and J 0 bases, leaving 10 bases between the germline ends. Per germline, CDR1 SGHRS and CDR2 YFSETQ. CDR3 length: 15 residues. This entry comes from a study of CD4 T cells in relation to SARS-CoV-2 and coronaviruses. Study-level information: Of the patients, about 8 were male, 4 female, two Hispanic.

This sequence was found in an adult with COVID-19. The chain couples TRBV5-1 to TRBJ1-3, with a possible D match to TRBD1 (5 bases). The sequencing input was naive CD4+ T cells from PBMCs, cultured in vitro. The subset here: naive CD4+ T cells isolated by negative enrichment. CDR3 sequence reads: CASSWGRSSGNTIYF. The CDR3 DNA reads TGCGCCAGCAGCTGGGGACGTTCCTCTGGAAACACCATATATTTT.